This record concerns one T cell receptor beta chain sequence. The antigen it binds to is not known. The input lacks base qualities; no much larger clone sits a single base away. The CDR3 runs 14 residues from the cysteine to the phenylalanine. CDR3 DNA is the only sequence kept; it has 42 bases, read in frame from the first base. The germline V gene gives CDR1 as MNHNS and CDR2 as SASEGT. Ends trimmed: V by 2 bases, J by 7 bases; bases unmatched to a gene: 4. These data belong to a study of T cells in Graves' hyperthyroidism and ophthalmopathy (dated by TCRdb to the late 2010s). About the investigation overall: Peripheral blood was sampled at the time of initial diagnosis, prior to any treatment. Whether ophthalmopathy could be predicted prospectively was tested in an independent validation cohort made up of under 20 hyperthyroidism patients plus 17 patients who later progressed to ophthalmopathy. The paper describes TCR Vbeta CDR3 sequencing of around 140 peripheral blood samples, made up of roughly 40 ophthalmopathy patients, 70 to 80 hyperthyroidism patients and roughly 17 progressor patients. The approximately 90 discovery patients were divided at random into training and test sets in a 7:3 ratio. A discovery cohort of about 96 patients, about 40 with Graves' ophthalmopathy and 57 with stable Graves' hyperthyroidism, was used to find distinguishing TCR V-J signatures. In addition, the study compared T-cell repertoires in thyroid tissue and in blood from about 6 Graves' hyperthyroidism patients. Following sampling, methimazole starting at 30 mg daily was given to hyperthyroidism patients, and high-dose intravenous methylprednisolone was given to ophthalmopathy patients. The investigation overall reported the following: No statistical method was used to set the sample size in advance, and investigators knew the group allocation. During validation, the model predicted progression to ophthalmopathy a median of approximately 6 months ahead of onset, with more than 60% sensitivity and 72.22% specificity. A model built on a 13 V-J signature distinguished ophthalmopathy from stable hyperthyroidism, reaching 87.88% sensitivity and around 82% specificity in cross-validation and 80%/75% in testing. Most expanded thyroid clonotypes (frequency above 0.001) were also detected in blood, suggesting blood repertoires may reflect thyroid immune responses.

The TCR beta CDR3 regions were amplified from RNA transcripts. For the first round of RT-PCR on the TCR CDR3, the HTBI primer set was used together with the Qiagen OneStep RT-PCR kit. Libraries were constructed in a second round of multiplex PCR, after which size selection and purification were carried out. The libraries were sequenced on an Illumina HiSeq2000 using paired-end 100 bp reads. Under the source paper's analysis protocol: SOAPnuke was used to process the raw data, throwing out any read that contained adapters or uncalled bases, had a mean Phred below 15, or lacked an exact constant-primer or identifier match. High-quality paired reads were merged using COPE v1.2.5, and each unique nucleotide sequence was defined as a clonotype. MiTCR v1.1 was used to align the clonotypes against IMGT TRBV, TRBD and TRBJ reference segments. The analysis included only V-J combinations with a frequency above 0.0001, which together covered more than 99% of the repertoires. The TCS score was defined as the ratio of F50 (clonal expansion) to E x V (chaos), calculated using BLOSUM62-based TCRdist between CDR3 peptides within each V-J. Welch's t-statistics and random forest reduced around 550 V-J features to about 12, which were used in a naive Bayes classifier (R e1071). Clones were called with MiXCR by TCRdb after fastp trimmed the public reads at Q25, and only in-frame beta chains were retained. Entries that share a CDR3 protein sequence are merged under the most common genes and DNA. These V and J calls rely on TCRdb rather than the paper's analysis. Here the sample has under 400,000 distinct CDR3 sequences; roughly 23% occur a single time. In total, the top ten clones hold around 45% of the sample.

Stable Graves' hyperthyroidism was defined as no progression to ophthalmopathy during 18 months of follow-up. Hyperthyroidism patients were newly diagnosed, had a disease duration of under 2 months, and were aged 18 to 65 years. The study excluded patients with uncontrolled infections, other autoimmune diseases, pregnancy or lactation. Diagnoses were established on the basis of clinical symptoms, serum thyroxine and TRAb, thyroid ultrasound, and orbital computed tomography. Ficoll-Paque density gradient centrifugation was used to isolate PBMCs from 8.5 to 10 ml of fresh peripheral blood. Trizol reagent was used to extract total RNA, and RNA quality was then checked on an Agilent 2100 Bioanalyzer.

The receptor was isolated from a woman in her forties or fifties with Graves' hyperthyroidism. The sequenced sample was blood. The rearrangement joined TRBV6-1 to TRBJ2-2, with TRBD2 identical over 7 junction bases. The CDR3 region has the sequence CASSEQGRDGELFF. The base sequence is TGTGCCAGCAGTGAACAAGGGAGGGACGGGGAGCTGTTTTTT.